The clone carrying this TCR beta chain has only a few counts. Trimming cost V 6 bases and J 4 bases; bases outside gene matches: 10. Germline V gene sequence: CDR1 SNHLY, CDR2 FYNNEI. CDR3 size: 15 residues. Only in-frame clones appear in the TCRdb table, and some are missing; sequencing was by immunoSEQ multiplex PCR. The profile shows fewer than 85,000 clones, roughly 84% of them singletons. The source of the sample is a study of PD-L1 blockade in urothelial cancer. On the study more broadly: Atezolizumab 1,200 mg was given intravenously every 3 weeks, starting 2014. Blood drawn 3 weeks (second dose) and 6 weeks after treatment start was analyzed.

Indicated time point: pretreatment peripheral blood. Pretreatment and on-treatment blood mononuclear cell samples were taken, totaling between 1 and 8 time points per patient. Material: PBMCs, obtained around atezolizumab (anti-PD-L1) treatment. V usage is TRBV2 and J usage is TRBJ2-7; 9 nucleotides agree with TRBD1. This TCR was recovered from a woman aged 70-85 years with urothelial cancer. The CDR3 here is CASSLGQGLLYEQYF. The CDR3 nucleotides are TGTGCCAGCAGCCTTGGACAGGGGCTTTTGTACGAGCAGTACTTC.